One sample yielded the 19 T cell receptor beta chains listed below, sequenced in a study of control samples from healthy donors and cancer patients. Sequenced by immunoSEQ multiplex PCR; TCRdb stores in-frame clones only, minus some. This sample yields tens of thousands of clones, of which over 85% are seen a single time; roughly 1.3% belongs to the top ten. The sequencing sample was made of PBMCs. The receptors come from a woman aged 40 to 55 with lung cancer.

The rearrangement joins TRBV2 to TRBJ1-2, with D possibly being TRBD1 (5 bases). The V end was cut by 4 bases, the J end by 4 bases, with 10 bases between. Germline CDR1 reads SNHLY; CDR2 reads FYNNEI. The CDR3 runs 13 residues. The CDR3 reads CASSAFQGYGYTF. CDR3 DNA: TGTGCCAGCAGTGCGTTCCAGGGCTATGGCTACACCTTC.

CDR3 nucleotide sequence: TGTGCCAGTAAATCAGCCTACGAGCAGTACTTC. The encoded protein is CASKSAYEQYF. The V call is TRBV19, the J call TRBJ2-7; no definite D call. Trimming cost V 7 bases and J 2 bases, with 6 bases left between them. CDR3 length: 11 amino acids. Germline lookup yields CDR1 LNHDA and CDR2 SQIVND (reference sequence).

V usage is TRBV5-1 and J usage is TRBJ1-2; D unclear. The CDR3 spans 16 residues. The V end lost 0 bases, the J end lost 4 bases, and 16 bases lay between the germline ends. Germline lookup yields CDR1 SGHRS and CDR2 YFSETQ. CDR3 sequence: CASSLESAAVSYGYTF. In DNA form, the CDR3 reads TGCGCCAGCAGCTTGGAGTCGGCAGCCGTCTCCTATGGCTACACCTTC.

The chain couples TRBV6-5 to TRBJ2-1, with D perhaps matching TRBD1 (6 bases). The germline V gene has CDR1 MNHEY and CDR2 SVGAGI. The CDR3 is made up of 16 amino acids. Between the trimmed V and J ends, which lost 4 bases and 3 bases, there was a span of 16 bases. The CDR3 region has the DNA TGTGCCAGCAGTTCAGGGGTCCTCCAGAGCTACAATGAGCAGTTCTTC. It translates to CASSSGVLQSYNEQFF.

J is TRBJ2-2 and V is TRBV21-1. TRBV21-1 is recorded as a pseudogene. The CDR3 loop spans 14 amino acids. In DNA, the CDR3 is TGTGCCAGCAGCAAAGGGCGGAACACCGGGGAGCTGTTTTTT. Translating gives CASSKGRNTGELFF.

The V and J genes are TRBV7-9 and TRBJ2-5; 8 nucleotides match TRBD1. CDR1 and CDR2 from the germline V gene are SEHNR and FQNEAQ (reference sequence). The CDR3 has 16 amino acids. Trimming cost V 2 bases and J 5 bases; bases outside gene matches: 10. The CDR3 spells CASSLLLQGGTETQYF. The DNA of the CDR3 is TGTGCCAGCAGCTTACTCTTACAGGGGGGAACGGAGACCCAGTACTTC.

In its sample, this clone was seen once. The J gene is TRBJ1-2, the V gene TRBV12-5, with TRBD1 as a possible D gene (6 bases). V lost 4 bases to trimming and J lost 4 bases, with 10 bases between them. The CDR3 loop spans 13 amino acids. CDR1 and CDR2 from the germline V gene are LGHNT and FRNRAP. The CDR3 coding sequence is TGTGCTAGTGGTTGGGGGACACTCTATGGCTACACCTTC. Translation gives CASGWGTLYGYTF.

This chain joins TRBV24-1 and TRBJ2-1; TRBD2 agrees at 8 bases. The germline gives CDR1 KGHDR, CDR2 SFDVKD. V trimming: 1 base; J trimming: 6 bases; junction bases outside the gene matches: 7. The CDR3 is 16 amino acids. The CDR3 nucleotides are TGTGCCACCAGTGATTTTGCCAGCGGGGGCTTCAATGAGCAGTTCTTC. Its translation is CATSDFASGGFNEQFF.

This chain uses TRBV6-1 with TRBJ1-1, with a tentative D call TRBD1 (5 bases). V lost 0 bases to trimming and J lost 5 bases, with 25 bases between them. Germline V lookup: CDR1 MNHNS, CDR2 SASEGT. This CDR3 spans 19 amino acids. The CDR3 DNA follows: TGTGCCAGCAGTGAAGCGCGCCTCCTTACAAGGGGCCTTTTTACTGAAGCTTTCTTT. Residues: CASSEARLLTRGLFTEAFF.

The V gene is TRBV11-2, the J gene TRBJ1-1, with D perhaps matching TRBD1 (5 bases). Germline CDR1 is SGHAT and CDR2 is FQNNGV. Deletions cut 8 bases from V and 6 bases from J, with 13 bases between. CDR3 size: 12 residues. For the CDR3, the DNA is TGTGCCAGCCATGGCAGGGCAGCTGAAGCTTTCTTT. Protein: CASHGRAAEAFF.

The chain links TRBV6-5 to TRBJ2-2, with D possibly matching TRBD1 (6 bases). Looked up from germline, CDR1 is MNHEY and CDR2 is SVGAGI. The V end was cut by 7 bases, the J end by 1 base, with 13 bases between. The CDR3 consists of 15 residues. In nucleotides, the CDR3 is TGTGCCAGCACCCCCGGGACAAAGAACACCGGGGAGCTGTTTTTT. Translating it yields CASTPGTKNTGELFF.

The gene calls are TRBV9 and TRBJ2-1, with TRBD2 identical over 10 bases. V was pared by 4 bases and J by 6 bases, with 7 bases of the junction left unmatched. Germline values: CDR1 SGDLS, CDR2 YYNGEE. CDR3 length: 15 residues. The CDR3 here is CASSPTSGTGNEQFF. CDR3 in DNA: TGTGCCAGCAGCCCAACTAGCGGGACGGGCAATGAGCAGTTCTTC.

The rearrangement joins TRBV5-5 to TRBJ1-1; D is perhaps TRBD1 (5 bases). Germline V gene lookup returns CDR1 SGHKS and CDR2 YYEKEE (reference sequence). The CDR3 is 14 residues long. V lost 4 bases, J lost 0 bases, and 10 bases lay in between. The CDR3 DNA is TGTGCCAGCAGCCAGACAGACATGAACACTGAAGCTTTCTTT. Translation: CASSQTDMNTEAFF.

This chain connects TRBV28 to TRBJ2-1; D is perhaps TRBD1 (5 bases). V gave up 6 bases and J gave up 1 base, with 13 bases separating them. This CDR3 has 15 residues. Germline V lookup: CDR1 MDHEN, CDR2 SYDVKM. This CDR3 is CASRGQGRSYNEQFF. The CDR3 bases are TGTGCCAGCAGGGGGCAGGGTCGGTCCTACAATGAGCAGTTCTTC.

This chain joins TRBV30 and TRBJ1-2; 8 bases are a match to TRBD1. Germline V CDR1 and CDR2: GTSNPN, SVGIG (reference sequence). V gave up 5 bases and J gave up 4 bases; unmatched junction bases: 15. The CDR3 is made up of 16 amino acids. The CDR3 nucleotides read TGTGCCTGGGGATCGGACAGGGTCCACTCCGTCTATGGCTACACCTTC. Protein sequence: CAWGSDRVHSVYGYTF.

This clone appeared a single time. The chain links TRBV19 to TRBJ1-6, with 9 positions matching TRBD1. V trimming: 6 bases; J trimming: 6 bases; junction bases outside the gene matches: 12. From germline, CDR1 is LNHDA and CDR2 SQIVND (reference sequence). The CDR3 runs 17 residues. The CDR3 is CASRSLAPTGGNSPLHF. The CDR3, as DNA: TGTGCCAGTAGATCCTTGGCCCCGACAGGGGGTAATTCACCCCTCCACTTT. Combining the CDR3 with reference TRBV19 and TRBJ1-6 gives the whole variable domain DGGITQSPKYLFRKEGQNVTLSCEQNLNHDAMYWYRQDPGQGLRLIYYSQIVNDFQKGDIAEGYSVSREKKESFPLTVTSAQKNPTAFYLCASRSLAPTGGNSPLHFGNGTRLTVT.

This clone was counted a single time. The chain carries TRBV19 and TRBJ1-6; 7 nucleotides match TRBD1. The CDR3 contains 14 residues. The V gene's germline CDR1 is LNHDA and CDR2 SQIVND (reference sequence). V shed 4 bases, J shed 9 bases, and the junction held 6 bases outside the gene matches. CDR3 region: CASSTGQVGSPLHF. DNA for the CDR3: TGTGCCAGTAGTACAGGACAGGTCGGTTCACCCCTCCACTTT.

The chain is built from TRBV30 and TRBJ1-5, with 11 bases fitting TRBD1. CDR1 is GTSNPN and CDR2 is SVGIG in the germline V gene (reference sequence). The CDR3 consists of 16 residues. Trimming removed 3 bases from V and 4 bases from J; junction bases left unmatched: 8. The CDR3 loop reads CAWRGDRDRGNQPQHF. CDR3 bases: TGTGCCTGGAGGGGGGACCGGGACAGGGGGAATCAGCCCCAGCATTTT.

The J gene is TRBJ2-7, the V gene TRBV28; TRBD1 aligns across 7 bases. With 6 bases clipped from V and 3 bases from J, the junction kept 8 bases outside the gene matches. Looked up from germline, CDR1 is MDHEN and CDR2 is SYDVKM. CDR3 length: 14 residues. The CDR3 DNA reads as TGTGCCAGCAGGCGACAGGGAAACAACTACGAGCAGTACTTC. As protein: CASRRQGNNYEQYF.